This entry features one T cell receptor beta chain sequence. Each CDR3 protein is one row after TCRdb ran MiXCR on the reads. Of roughly 9,200 distinct CDR3 sequences detected, approximately 26% appear once; the ten largest clones hold over 6.5%. This sample is part of a study of liver allograft versus peripheral blood T cells. Looking at the study overall: What was compared were the T cell receptor repertoires in transplanted livers and those in the peripheral blood of recipients.

V lost 0 bases to trimming and J lost 0 bases, with 8 bases between them. The CDR3 totals 15 residues. The germline gives CDR1 SGHTA, CDR2 FQGNSA. This TCR was recovered from a human patient who had a liver transplant. Some T cells may have originated in the graft donor. The chain uses TRBV7-2 and TRBJ1-2; no clear D. The CDR3, as DNA: TGTGCCAGCAGCTTAGCCGGGATTTCTAACTATGGCTACACCTTC. This translates into CASSLAGISNYGYTF.